What follows are 32 T cell receptor beta chains derived from one specimen sequenced in a study of blood T cell repertoires in COVID-19. The assay was immunoSEQ multiplex PCR, and TCRdb's table has in-frame clones only and misses some. Of around 310,000 clones detected, around 90% appear once; the ten largest clones hold approximately 0.98%. Sequencing was carried out using peripheral blood. The receptors originated from a woman in her thirties or forties with COVID-19, enrolled during active disease.

V usage is TRBV11-2 and J usage is TRBJ1-1; D remains ambiguous. This CDR3 spans 15 amino acids. CDR1 is SGHAT, CDR2 FQNNGV, per germline. Deletions cut 1 base from V and 1 base from J, with 10 bases between. The CDR3, as DNA: TGTGCCAGCAGCTTAGTTAGTGATAGGAACACTGAAGCTTTCTTT. This sequence encodes CASSLVSDRNTEAFF. The whole variable domain, filled in from reference TRBV11-2 and TRBJ1-1, reads EAGVAQSPRYKIIEKRQSVAFWCNPISGHATLYWYQQILGQGPKLLIQFQNNGVVDDSQLPKDRFSAERLKGVDSTLKIQPAKLEDSAVYLCASSLVSDRNTEAFFGQGTRLTVV.

The chain is built from TRBV27 and TRBJ2-1; weak D call: TRBD2 (6 bases). CDR3 size: 15 residues. The germline V and J ends were trimmed by 4 bases and 4 bases, with 14 bases remaining between them. The germline V gene has CDR1 MNHEY and CDR2 SMNVEV (reference sequence). CDR3 nucleotide sequence: TGTGCCAGCAGTTCCCAGCGGGCGGGGTACAATGAGCAGTTCTTC. Protein sequence: CASSSQRAGYNEQFF.

The rearrangement joins TRBV9 to TRBJ2-2; possibly TRBD2 for D (6 bases). Germline V gene sequence: CDR1 SGDLS, CDR2 YYNGEE. The CDR3 spans 15 residues. V lost 0 bases, J lost 0 bases, and 6 bases lay in between. The CDR3 protein is CASSVAGANTGELFF. CDR3 nucleotides: TGTGCCAGCAGCGTAGCGGGAGCGAACACCGGGGAGCTGTTTTTT.

The CDR3 bases are TGTGCCAGCAGGGACCCGGGACAGGGGAAGTACGAGCAGTACTTC. Translation gives CASRDPGQGKYEQYF. The chain employs TRBV28 and TRBJ2-7, with TRBD1 identical over 10 bases. Germline V gene data show CDR1 as MDHEN and CDR2 as SYDVKM. This CDR3 contains 15 residues. After removal of 6 bases from V and 4 bases from J, the junction contained 9 bases not matched to a gene.

The chain uses TRBV7-9 and TRBJ1-4, with D possibly being TRBD1 (5 bases). Germline-derived CDR1 and CDR2 are SEHNR and FQNEAQ (reference sequence). This CDR3 has 15 residues. Trimming removed 7 bases from V and 8 bases from J, with 20 bases in between. CDR3 protein: CASIPTGRAGEKLFF. The CDR3 nucleotides read TGTGCCAGCATCCCTACGGGACGGGCGGGGGAAAAACTGTTTTTT.

The chain couples TRBV3-1 (or the pseudogene TRBV3-2) to TRBJ2-4; D is uncertain. Germline V gives CDR1 LGHDT, CDR2 YNNKEL (reference sequence). The CDR3 is 16 residues long. The V and J ends lost 2 bases and 0 bases respectively, with 11 bases between them. The CDR3 reads CASSQIQTLAKNIQYF. In DNA, the CDR3 is TGTGCCAGCAGCCAAATCCAGACATTAGCCAAAAACATTCAGTACTTC.

The chain links TRBV2 to TRBJ2-7, with D tentatively TRBD1 (6 bases). Germline assignment: CDR1 SNHLY and CDR2 FYNNEI. CDR3 length: 14 residues. Trimming took off 5 bases at V and 6 bases at J, with 17 bases between the two ends. The CDR3 nucleotides are TGTGCCAGCAGTCTTAAACAGGGTCCAGGCGAGCAGTACTTC. It translates to CASSLKQGPGEQYF.

The chain carries TRBV14 and TRBJ2-7; TRBD1 matches at 8 bases. Trimming took 8 bases from V and 4 from J; bases not matched to a gene: 1. The germline V gene encodes CDR1 SGHDN and CDR2 FVKESK. The CDR3 has 11 residues. The CDR3 loop is CASGQGYEQYF. The CDR3 DNA follows: TGTGCCAGCGGACAGGGTTACGAGCAGTACTTC.

The CDR3 loop reads CASSPSLGDYGYTF. The CDR3 bases are TGTGCCAGCAGCCCGTCGCTAGGGGATTATGGCTACACCTTC. This chain uses TRBV7-2 with TRBJ1-2, with D perhaps TRBD1 (5 bases). V dropped 5 bases and J dropped 5 bases, with 15 bases sitting between them. There are 14 residues in the CDR3. Germline lookup yields CDR1 SGHTA and CDR2 FQGNSA.

The rearrangement uses TRBV5-1 and TRBJ2-3; D remains unclear. The V end lost 4 bases, the J end lost 6 bases, and 15 bases lay between the germline ends. This CDR3 spans 14 amino acids. Germline CDR1 SGHRS, CDR2 YFSETQ. The CDR3 bases are TGCGCCAGCAGCGAGGAATCAGTATCGGATACGCAGTATTTT. Translation gives CASSEESVSDTQYF.

The rearrangement uses TRBV9 and TRBJ2-7; D may be TRBD2 (7 bases). This CDR3 comprises 14 residues. V gave up 0 bases and J gave up 4 bases, with 11 bases separating them. Germline V lookup: CDR1 SGDLS, CDR2 YYNGEE. For the CDR3, the DNA is TGTGCCAGCAGCGTAGCTGAGGGGGGGTACGAGCAGTACTTC. It encodes CASSVAEGGYEQYF.

V gene TRBV5-8 combines with J gene TRBJ2-7; a weak D match, TRBD1 (6 bases). The CDR3 length is 12 residues. The germline CDR1 and CDR2 sequences are SGHTS and YDEGEE. V shed 5 bases and J shed 4 bases, with 10 bases lying between them. CDR3 sequence reads: CASSPTGYEQYF. CDR3 coding DNA: TGTGCCAGCAGTCCTACAGGGTACGAGCAGTACTTC.

J is TRBJ1-4 and V is TRBV19; no reliable D call. The CDR3 covers 14 residues. Trimming pared 7 bases from V and 6 bases from J, leaving 15 bases between. Germline V gene sequence: CDR1 LNHDA, CDR2 SQIVND (reference sequence). This chain's CDR3 is CASTLDGVDEKLFF. The CDR3 DNA reads TGTGCCAGTACCCTTGACGGGGTAGATGAAAAACTGTTTTTT. Drawing the rest from reference TRBV19 and TRBJ1-4, the complete variable domain is DGGITQSPKYLFRKEGQNVTLSCEQNLNHDAMYWYRQDPGQGLRLIYYSQIVNDFQKGDIAEGYSVSREKKESFPLTVTSAQKNPTAFYLCASTLDGVDEKLFFGSGTQLSVL.

The chain uses TRBV19 and TRBJ1-5; maybe TRBD1 (6 bases). Deletions cut 2 bases from V and 5 bases from J, with 25 bases between. CDR1 is LNHDA and CDR2 is SQIVND in the germline V gene (reference sequence). This CDR3 spans 19 amino acids. The CDR3 here is CASSIFGAGAVFRDQPQHF. CDR3 nucleotide sequence: TGTGCCAGTAGTATATTCGGCGCAGGGGCGGTTTTCCGGGATCAGCCCCAGCATTTT.

The J gene is TRBJ2-1, the V gene TRBV9; maybe TRBD2 (5 bases). V lost 3 bases, J lost 1 base, and 5 bases lay in between. The CDR3 has 13 amino acids. Germline CDR1 and CDR2: SGDLS and YYNGEE. CDR3 sequence (DNA): TGTGCCAGCAGCGGGGAGTCCTACAATGAGCAGTTCTTC. It yields the protein CASSGESYNEQFF.

This clone came up a few times. CDR3 in DNA: TGTGCCATCAGTGAGTCGACAGGGCAGCCCCAGCATTTT. Its translation: CAISESTGQPQHF. V and J are TRBV10-3 and TRBJ1-5; TRBD1 agrees at 7 bases. Germline CDR1 reads ENHRY; CDR2 reads SYGVKD. The CDR3 sequence is 13 residues long. V trimming: 0 bases; J trimming: 7 bases; junction bases outside the gene matches: 0.

This chain joins TRBV9 and TRBJ1-1; tentatively, D is TRBD1 (5 bases). V gave up 1 base and J gave up 6 bases, with 13 bases separating them. Looked up from germline, CDR1 is SGDLS and CDR2 is YYNGEE. This CDR3 is 14 amino acids long. The CDR3 sequence is CASSVSGGGAEAFF. CDR3 coding DNA: TGTGCCAGCAGCGTATCCGGGGGTGGGGCTGAAGCTTTCTTT.

V usage is TRBV19 and J usage is TRBJ1-1; D may be TRBD1 (5 bases). Trimming stripped 4 bases from V and 1 base from J, with 10 bases between. CDR3 length: 14 amino acids. Germline V gene data show CDR1 as LNHDA and CDR2 as SQIVND (reference sequence). The CDR3 protein is CASSTRVKNTEAFF. As DNA, the CDR3 is TGTGCCAGTAGTACCAGGGTTAAGAACACTGAAGCTTTCTTT.

V is TRBV7-9 and J is TRBJ1-2, with 10 bases fitting TRBD1. The CDR3 extends over 16 amino acids. The germline CDR1 and CDR2 sequences are SEHNR and FQNEAQ (reference sequence). V lost 4 bases and J lost 6; bases outside the gene matches: 11. This CDR3 reads CASSWGSGTGVNGYTF. CDR3 bases: TGTGCCAGCAGCTGGGGGAGCGGGACAGGGGTGAATGGCTACACCTTC.

The chain combines TRBV4-3 with TRBJ2-6, with 7 bases aligning to TRBD1. This CDR3 region has 17 residues. Germline V CDR1 and CDR2: LGHNA, YSLEER. Trimming took 5 bases from V and 2 from J; bases not matched to a gene: 9. The CDR3 is CASSDQDRTPGANVLTF. As DNA, the CDR3 is TGCGCCAGCAGCGACCAGGACAGGACCCCTGGGGCCAACGTCCTGACTTTC.

The genes are TRBV9 and TRBJ2-5; TRBD1 matches at 7 bases. The CDR3 totals 17 residues. Trimming removed 0 bases from V and 5 bases from J; junction bases left unmatched: 13. The germline V gene encodes CDR1 SGDLS and CDR2 YYNGEE. In DNA, the CDR3 is TGTGCCAGCAGCGTAGGACGCCGGGACAGACGGCAGGAGACCCAGTACTTC. Its translation is CASSVGRRDRRQETQYF. Together with reference TRBV9 and TRBJ2-5, the CDR3 gives the full variable domain: DSGVTQTPKHLITATGQRVTLRCSPRSGDLSVYWYQQSLDQGLQFLIQYYNGEERAKGNILERFSAQQFPDLHSELNLSSLELGDSALYFCASSVGRRDRRQETQYFGPGTRLLVL.

This chain joins TRBV30 and TRBJ1-1, with TRBD1 matching 11 bases. CDR3 size: 15 residues. V lost 5 bases to trimming and J lost 10 bases; unmatched junction nucleotides: 15. The germline V gene encodes CDR1 GTSNPN and CDR2 SVGIG (reference sequence). The CDR3 sequence is CAWYWFHPGQGGAFF. The DNA of the CDR3 is TGTGCCTGGTACTGGTTTCATCCGGGACAGGGGGGAGCTTTCTTT. Full variable domain (rest looked up from reference TRBV30 and TRBJ1-1): SQTIHQWPATLVQPVGSPLSLECTVEGTSNPNLYWYRQAAGRGLQLLFYSVGIGQISSEVPQNLSASRPQDRQFILSSKKLLLSDSGFYLCAWYWFHPGQGGAFFGQGTRLTVV.

This clone was counted between two and nine times. This sequence joins TRBV5-1 and TRBJ2-7; perhaps TRBD1 as D (5 bases). CDR1 and CDR2 (germline): SGHRS, YFSETQ. The CDR3 loop spans 14 amino acids. V lost 0 bases and J lost 3, with 10 bases in between. DNA of the CDR3: TGCGCCAGCAGCTTGGGACAGTCGATCTACGAGCAGTACTTC. This encodes CASSLGQSIYEQYF.

The chain recombines TRBV27 with TRBJ2-1; 16 bases are shared with TRBD2. This CDR3 has 18 amino acids. Trimming cost V 5 bases and J 6 bases; bases outside gene matches: 10. Germline V CDR1 and CDR2: MNHEY, SMNVEV (reference sequence). For the CDR3, the DNA is TGTGCCAGCAGTCTCGGGACTAGCGGGGGGGCGGCGACCAATGAGCAGTTCTTC. This gives the protein CASSLGTSGGAATNEQFF.

The chain combines TRBV30 with TRBJ1-3; D possibly corresponds to TRBD1 (5 bases). Trimming took 4 bases from V and 0 from J, leaving 13 bases between them. Looked up from germline, CDR1 is GTSNPN and CDR2 is SVGIG (reference sequence). This CDR3 region has 15 residues. As DNA, the CDR3 is TGTGCCTGGAAATGGGCGGACATCTCTGGAAACACCATATATTTT. Its protein product is CAWKWADISGNTIYF.

In the case of this clone: Additional DNA sequences in this sample encode the identical CDR3. The genes are TRBV18 and TRBJ1-1; TRBD1 matches at 8 bases. The CDR3 length is 14 residues. V lost 3 bases to trimming and J lost 2 bases; unmatched junction nucleotides: 2. CDR1 is KGHSH, CDR2 LQKENI, per germline. In DNA form, the CDR3 reads TGTGCCAGCTCACCGACAGGGGCAAACACTGAAGCTTTCTTT. Its translation is CASSPTGANTEAFF.

This chain connects TRBV4-3 to TRBJ2-3; 8 nucleotides line up with TRBD1. CDR1 LGHNA and CDR2 YSLEER come from the germline V gene. The CDR3 is made up of 17 amino acids. The trim removed 0 bases at V and 4 bases at J, leaving 9 bases unmatched. The CDR3 DNA sequence: TGCGCCAGCAGCCAAGAGGGGAGGACAGGGAAGGCAGATACGCAGTATTTT. This gives the protein CASSQEGRTGKADTQYF.

This chain joins TRBV11-1 and TRBJ1-5; unclear D gene. This CDR3 comprises 15 residues. Germline V gene lookup returns CDR1 SGHAT and CDR2 FQDESV (reference sequence). V was trimmed by 1 base and J by 4 bases, leaving 11 bases between them. CDR3 protein: CASSLGPDGNQPQHF. In DNA form, the CDR3 reads TGTGCCAGCAGCTTAGGACCCGACGGGAATCAGCCCCAGCATTTT.

CDR3 DNA: TGTGCCAGCAGTTCCTTGGGGGACATACTGGGGACTGAAGCTTTCTTT. This translates into CASSSLGDILGTEAFF. This chain connects TRBV6-6 to TRBJ1-1; a possible D gene is TRBD1 (6 bases). The germline V gene has CDR1 MNHNY and CDR2 SVGAGI (reference sequence). The CDR3 consists of 16 residues. V dropped 4 bases and J dropped 5 bases, with 20 bases sitting between them.

V is TRBV2 and J is TRBJ2-7, with 7 bases matching TRBD1. The CDR3 contains 12 residues. V lost 11 bases to trimming and J lost 3 bases; unmatched junction nucleotides: 7. Germline values: CDR1 SNHLY, CDR2 FYNNEI. The CDR3 sequence is CAGRDSNYEQYF. CDR3 DNA sequence: TGTGCCGGTCGGGACAGTAACTACGAGCAGTACTTC. Looking up the rest from reference TRBV2 and TRBJ2-7 gives the full variable domain: EPEVTQTPSHQVTQMGQEVILRCVPISNHLYFYWYRQILGQKVEFLVSFYNNEISEKSEIFDDQFSVERPDGSNFTLKIRSTKLEDSAMYFCAGRDSNYEQYFGPGTRLTVT.

The chain recombines TRBV5-5 with TRBJ1-2, with D possibly matching TRBD1 (5 bases). The V gene lost 4 bases and the J gene lost 2 bases, with 12 bases spanning the gap. CDR1 SGHKS and CDR2 YYEKEE come from the germline V gene (reference sequence). This CDR3 spans 14 amino acids. The CDR3 bases are TGTGCCAGCAGCCGAAGCGACAGAAACTATGGCTACACCTTC. Translating it yields CASSRSDRNYGYTF.

CDR3 residues: CASSQGGQGAVYGYTF. The CDR3 DNA reads as TGTGCCAGCAGCCAAGGGGGACAGGGTGCGGTCTATGGCTACACCTTC. This chain links TRBV14 with TRBJ1-2, with 9 bases aligning to TRBD1. Germline CDR1 reads SGHDN; CDR2 reads FVKESK. Unmatched junction bases numbered 7, after V lost 1 base and J lost 4 bases. The length of the CDR3 is 16 residues.